This passage covers 24 T cell receptor beta chains from one sample sequenced in a study of blood T cell repertoires in COVID-19. Clones were read by immunoSEQ multiplex PCR, and TCRdb kept only the in-frame ones, dropping some. The sample includes about 320,000 clones, 85% of them seen just once. Material: PBMCs or T cells enriched from blood (not recorded which). Every receptor here comes from a woman aged 25-40 years who had been exposed to COVID-19.

The chain couples TRBV20-1 to TRBJ1-2; 7 bases agree with TRBD1. CDR1 is DFQATT, CDR2 SNEGSKA, per germline (reference sequence). This CDR3 region has 11 residues. J lost 8 bases, V lost 3 bases, and 3 bases had no gene match. CDR3 coding DNA: TGCAGTGCTAGGACAGGGATGGGCTACACCTTC. It codes for CSARTGMGYTF.

This rearrangement joins TRBV30 to TRBJ1-2; 8 nucleotides align to TRBD1. J gave up 2 bases and V 3 bases, and 8 bases lay outside the gene matches. Germline CDR1 and CDR2: GTSNPN and SVGIG (reference sequence). The CDR3 has 15 residues. Here the CDR3 reads CAWRGAGQGNYGYTF. DNA for the CDR3: TGTGCCTGGAGGGGGGCCGGACAGGGCAACTATGGCTACACCTTC.

The rearrangement joins TRBV2 to TRBJ2-7; tentatively, D is TRBD2 (5 bases). Trimming removed 5 bases at V and 3 bases at J, with 17 bases between. CDR3 length: 15 amino acids. Germline V gene data show CDR1 as SNHLY and CDR2 as FYNNEI. The CDR3 DNA follows: TGTGCCAGCAGTTCCCGGACGGCCGGGATCTACGAGCAGTACTTC. Protein sequence: CASSSRTAGIYEQYF.

J is TRBJ1-5 and V is TRBV10-3; 7 nucleotides match TRBD1. Germline assignment: CDR1 ENHRY and CDR2 SYGVKD. This CDR3 is 19 amino acids long. V lost 10 bases and J lost 0; bases outside the gene matches: 21. CDR3 DNA sequence: TGTGCCACCTATCCCGGGAAGGGGGCCCTTTCTTATAGCAATCAGCCCCAGCATTTT. It specifies CATYPGKGALSYSNQPQHF.

The V call is TRBV2, the J call TRBJ1-1; 9 bases align to TRBD1. CDR1 is SNHLY, CDR2 FYNNEI, per germline. The CDR3 length is 15 residues. J lost 6 bases, V lost 6 bases, and 11 bases had no gene match. DNA of the CDR3: TGTGCCAGCAGCGCGCAGGGACAGGGCTCGTCTGAAGCTTTCTTT. This gives the protein CASSAQGQGSSEAFF.

This chain joins TRBV28 and TRBJ1-1; no definite D call. The germline V and J ends were trimmed by 4 bases and 0 bases, with 9 bases remaining between them. The germline V gene has CDR1 MDHEN and CDR2 SYDVKM. The CDR3 is 14 amino acids. DNA for the CDR3: TGTGCCAGCAGTTCGACGGGGATGAACACTGAAGCTTTCTTT. Amino acids: CASSSTGMNTEAFF.

V is TRBV30 and J is TRBJ1-5, with 7 bases lining up with TRBD1. With V trimmed by 0 bases and J by 6 bases, 8 bases remained unmatched. Germline values: CDR1 GTSNPN, CDR2 SVGIG (reference sequence). This CDR3 has 15 residues. Here the CDR3 reads CAWSVRGRRIQPQHF. DNA of the CDR3: TGTGCCTGGAGTGTAAGGGGGCGTCGAATTCAGCCCCAGCATTTT.

The chain has TRBV27 and TRBJ2-3; TRBD2 matches 9 bases. Losses at the gene ends were 3 bases for V and 3 bases for J; bases not matched to a gene: 4. Per germline, CDR1 MNHEY and CDR2 SMNVEV (reference sequence). The length of the CDR3 is 15 residues. The CDR3 nucleotides read TGTGCCAGCAGTTTCGGCGGGGGGGGGACAGATACGCAGTATTTT. Its translation is CASSFGGGGTDTQYF.

V gene TRBV5-1 combines with J gene TRBJ2-7, with 9 bases that match TRBD1. Losses at the gene ends were 6 bases for V and 5 bases for J; bases not matched to a gene: 9. Germline V gives CDR1 SGHRS, CDR2 YFSETQ. This CDR3 region has 14 residues. The CDR3 nucleotides are TGCGCCAGCACCCTCCGGACAGGGGTCAACGAGCAGTACTTC. This encodes CASTLRTGVNEQYF. The whole variable domain, filled in from reference TRBV5-1 and TRBJ2-7, reads KAGVTQTPRYLIKTRGQQVTLSCSPISGHRSVSWYQQTPGQGLQFLFEYFSETQRNKGNFPGRFSGRQFSNSRSEMNVSTLELGDSALYLCASTLRTGVNEQYFGPGTRLTVT.

The gene calls are TRBV4-1 and TRBJ2-3; 13 bases agree with TRBD2. The CDR3 has 18 amino acids. Germline trimming cut 0 bases from V and 0 bases from J; bases unmatched to any gene: 3. Germline CDR1 and CDR2: MGHRA and YSYEKL. CDR3 amino acids: CASSQEGLAGISTDTQYF. CDR3 bases: TGCGCCAGCAGCCAAGAGGGACTAGCGGGGATTAGCACAGATACGCAGTATTTT.

This chain connects TRBV18 to TRBJ2-1, with TRBD2 as a possible D gene (7 bases). Looked up from germline, CDR1 is KGHSH and CDR2 is LQKENI. The V and J ends lost 3 bases and 6 bases respectively, with 15 bases between them. The length of the CDR3 is 15 residues. This CDR3 reads CASSPGGLGTNEQFF. The DNA for the CDR3 is TGTGCCAGCTCACCCGGGGGGCTAGGTACCAATGAGCAGTTCTTC. The full variable domain, its missing parts supplied by reference TRBV18 and TRBJ2-1, is NAGVMQNPRHLVRRRGQEARLRCSPMKGHSHVYWYRQLPEEGLKFMVYLQKENIIDESGMPKERFSAEFPKEGPSILRIQQVVRGDSAAYFCASSPGGLGTNEQFFGPGTRLTVL.

The rearrangement joins TRBV9 to TRBJ2-5; D possibly corresponds to TRBD2 (6 bases). The CDR3 length is 17 residues. The V end was cut by 4 bases, the J end by 2 bases, with 21 bases between. Germline CDR1 is SGDLS and CDR2 is YYNGEE. The CDR3 here is CASSPRGSGLRQETQYF. In nucleotides, the CDR3 is TGTGCCAGCAGCCCTCGAGGTAGCGGACTAAGACAAGAGACCCAGTACTTC. Drawing the rest from reference TRBV9 and TRBJ2-5, the complete variable domain is DSGVTQTPKHLITATGQRVTLRCSPRSGDLSVYWYQQSLDQGLQFLIQYYNGEERAKGNILERFSAQQFPDLHSELNLSSLELGDSALYFCASSPRGSGLRQETQYFGPGTRLLVL.

The V and J genes are TRBV6-5 and TRBJ1-2; 7 nucleotides align to TRBD1. This CDR3 spans 13 amino acids. Germline V lookup: CDR1 MNHEY, CDR2 SVGAGI. Trimming at V came to 5 bases and at J to 7 bases, leaving 7 bases not matched to a gene. In nucleotides, the CDR3 is TGTGCCAGCAGTAAACAGGGGAGTCGTGGCTACACCTTC. Translation: CASSKQGSRGYTF.

The chain carries TRBV18 and TRBJ1-1; D is undetermined. This CDR3 has 13 residues. V was shortened by 5 bases and J by 0 bases, with 7 bases between the two germline ends. The germline CDR1 and CDR2 sequences are KGHSH and LQKENI. The CDR3 reads CASSSRMNTEAFF. CDR3 nucleotides: TGTGCCAGCTCAAGCAGGATGAACACTGAAGCTTTCTTT. Full variable domain (outside the CDR3, taken from reference TRBV18 and TRBJ1-1): NAGVMQNPRHLVRRRGQEARLRCSPMKGHSHVYWYRQLPEEGLKFMVYLQKENIIDESGMPKERFSAEFPKEGPSILRIQQVVRGDSAAYFCASSSRMNTEAFFGQGTRLTVV.

CDR3: CASSSRSGGRTDTQYF. Here the CDR3 DNA reads TGTGCCAGCAGCTCGCGAAGCGGGGGGCGCACAGATACGCAGTATTTT. V gene TRBV7-2 combines with J gene TRBJ2-3; TRBD2 matches 9 bases. The V gene end was trimmed by 4 bases and the J gene end by 1 base; junction bases not matched to a gene: 6. The CDR3 extends over 16 amino acids. Per germline, CDR1 SGHTA and CDR2 FQGNSA.

J is TRBJ1-1 and V is TRBV29-1; D ambiguous. The CDR3 loop spans 11 amino acids. V was trimmed by 4 bases and J by 7 bases, leaving 10 bases between them. CDR1 is SQVTM, CDR2 ANQGSEA, per germline. CDR3 DNA: TGCAGCGTTGTAACGGGGTATGAAGCTTTCTTT. It specifies CSVVTGYEAFF.

This clone was counted ten times or more. CDR3 amino acids: CASSEARDLLTYEQYF. CDR3 in DNA: TGTGCCAGCAGTGAAGCGCGTGATCTTCTAACCTACGAGCAGTACTTC. The V and J genes are TRBV6-1 and TRBJ2-7, with D unclear. Germline loops: CDR1 MNHNS, CDR2 SASEGT. V was pared by 0 bases and J by 2 bases, with 14 bases between. The CDR3 is made up of 16 amino acids.

The chain is built from TRBV12-5 and TRBJ2-7; D is perhaps TRBD1 (6 bases). The germline V gene encodes CDR1 LGHNT and CDR2 FRNRAP. This CDR3 is built from 15 residues. Deletions cut 2 bases from V and 4 bases from J, with 15 bases between. CDR3 protein: CASGLTRDNPYEQYF. Written as DNA, the CDR3 is TGTGCTAGTGGTTTGACCCGGGACAATCCATACGAGCAGTACTTC.

This sequence joins TRBV5-1 and TRBJ2-3; 15 bases are a match to TRBD2. This CDR3 is 18 amino acids long. V lost 4 bases, J lost 0 bases, and 6 bases stayed unmatched. Germline V gene lookup returns CDR1 SGHRS and CDR2 YFSETQ. The CDR3 protein is CASSTGTSGGISTDTQYF. CDR3 nucleotide sequence: TGCGCCAGCAGCACCGGGACTAGCGGGGGGATTAGCACAGATACGCAGTATTTT.

The V and J genes are TRBV4-1 and TRBJ1-4, with 7 positions matching TRBD1. Germline V CDR1 and CDR2: MGHRA, YSYEKL. Losses at the gene ends were 1 base for V and 10 bases for J; bases not matched to a gene: 15. The CDR3 sequence is 17 residues long. Here the CDR3 reads CASSQGDRGGQVGKLFF. The CDR3 coding sequence is TGCGCCAGCAGCCAAGGGGATCGAGGGGGCCAAGTAGGAAAACTGTTTTTT.

This clone was detected once. V gene TRBV28 combines with J gene TRBJ2-7; 15 positions match TRBD2. With 2 bases clipped from V and 7 bases from J, the junction kept 3 bases outside the gene matches. The CDR3 is made up of 15 amino acids. Germline V gene data show CDR1 as MDHEN and CDR2 as SYDVKM. CDR3 residues: CASSLGLAGGREQYF. DNA for the CDR3: TGTGCCAGCAGTTTAGGACTAGCGGGAGGGCGAGAGCAGTACTTC.

This chain links TRBV9 with TRBJ1-2; perhaps TRBD1 as D (5 bases). The ends were cut back, 0 bases at V and 2 bases at J, with 11 bases in the middle. CDR1 is SGDLS, CDR2 YYNGEE, per germline. This CDR3 region has 15 residues. CDR3 bases: TGTGCCAGCAGCGTAGGTAGGGGAGGGAACTATGGCTACACCTTC. Translating gives CASSVGRGGNYGYTF.

This clone was counted a single time. The chain couples TRBV10-3 to TRBJ2-3; 10 bases agree with TRBD2. Trimming at V came to 11 bases and at J to 0 bases, leaving 8 bases not matched to a gene. CDR1 is ENHRY, CDR2 SYGVKD, per germline. CDR3 length: 15 residues. The CDR3 nucleotides are TGTGCCGCCCGGACTAGCGGAGATAGCACAGATACGCAGTATTTT. This sequence encodes CAARTSGDSTDTQYF.

This sequence joins TRBV4-3 and TRBJ2-2; 8 bases align to TRBD1. This CDR3 spans 17 amino acids. Germline CDR1 reads LGHNA; CDR2 reads YSLEER. The ends lost 0 bases at V and 5 bases at J; junction bases unmatched: 8. Here the CDR3 DNA reads TGCGCCAGCAGCCAAGACTATTCAGGGGGCGCGACCGGGGAGCTGTTTTTT. Residues: CASSQDYSGGATGELFF.